These 25 T cell receptor beta chains share one sample of origin, sequenced in a study of T cells in Graves' hyperthyroidism and ophthalmopathy. Researchers amplified the TCR beta CDR3 regions from RNA transcripts. A set of HTBI primers served as the primers for a first-round RT-PCR of the TCR CDR3. In TCRdb, the multiplex PCR reads were re-called with MiXCR into one record per CDR3 protein. Found here are hundreds of thousands of distinct CDR3 sequences, approximately 14% of them singletons; the top ten hold approximately 10%. The specimen was blood. The receptors derive from a woman under 30 with Graves' hyperthyroidism.

This clonotype was seen repeatedly, ten times or more. The gene calls are TRBV6-6 and TRBJ2-2; D unclear. V dropped 4 bases and J dropped 6 bases, with 18 bases sitting between them. There are 16 residues in the CDR3. The germline gives CDR1 MNHNY, CDR2 SVGAGI (reference sequence). CDR3 DNA sequence: TGTGCCAGCAGTTCTCTGTCGGAAGAGATCGCCGGGGAGCTGTTTTTT. This codes for CASSSLSEEIAGELFF.

V and J are TRBV29-1 and TRBJ2-7; D is undetermined. The germline CDR1 and CDR2 sequences are SQVTM and ANQGSEA. The CDR3 totals 11 residues. Trimming took off 4 bases at V and 7 bases at J, with 11 bases between the two ends. The CDR3 here is CSVADSPEQYF. CDR3 bases: TGCAGCGTTGCCGACTCCCCGGAGCAGTACTTC.

The rearrangement uses TRBV27 and TRBJ2-7, with D perhaps given as TRBD1 or TRBD2 (5 bases each). The V gene's germline CDR1 is MNHEY and CDR2 SMNVEV (reference sequence). V was pared by 5 bases and J by 3 bases, with 20 bases between. This CDR3 has 16 amino acids. CDR3 amino acids: CASSAPVGGRGYEQYF. CDR3 coding DNA: TGTGCCAGCAGTGCCCCTGTTGGGGGAAGGGGCTACGAGCAGTACTTC.

There are many counts of this clonotype. The CDR3 region is CASSVRGGEQYF. CDR3 nucleotides: TGTGCCAGCAGTGTCCGGGGAGGCGAGCAGTACTTC. The rearrangement uses TRBV28 and TRBJ2-7; D perhaps matches TRBD2 (6 bases). Germline loops: CDR1 MDHEN, CDR2 SYDVKM. With 5 bases removed from V and 6 bases from J, the gap between germline ends came to 11 bases. The CDR3 length is 12 residues.

There are many counts of this clonotype. The V call is TRBV28, the J call TRBJ1-2; tentative D call: TRBD1 (5 bases). CDR3 length: 14 residues. V was shortened by 3 bases and J by 8 bases, with 16 bases between the two germline ends. Germline V CDR1 and CDR2: MDHEN, SYDVKM. The CDR3 sequence is CASSFSPQVIGYTF. In DNA form, the CDR3 reads TGTGCCAGCAGTTTTTCCCCACAGGTGATAGGCTACACCTTC.

The genes are TRBV27 and TRBJ2-7; D gene uncertain. V was cut by 2 bases and J by 2 bases, with 16 bases left in between. Germline V lookup: CDR1 MNHEY, CDR2 SMNVEV (reference sequence). The CDR3 consists of 16 residues. The CDR3 protein is CASSLHGWTETYEQYF. CDR3 nucleotides: TGTGCCAGCAGTTTACACGGGTGGACGGAGACCTACGAGCAGTACTTC.

About this clonotype itself: This likely comes from a read error, as the CDR3 has no conserved phenylalanine or tryptophan at its end. The chain uses TRBV6-1 and TRBJ2-5, with unresolved D. Trimming took 6 bases from V and 0 from J, leaving 17 bases between them. The CDR3 sequence is 16 residues long. Germline V gene data show CDR1 as MNHNS and CDR2 as SASEGT. The CDR3 loop reads CASSPRTVPYQETQYS. The CDR3 DNA reads TGTGCCAGCAGCCCCAGGACGGTCCCGTACCAAGAGACCCAGTACTCC.

V gene TRBV7-6 combines with J gene TRBJ2-1; a possible D gene is TRBD2 (6 bases). The CDR3 consists of 16 residues. Trimming shortened V by 5 bases and J by 7 bases, and 21 bases separated the two germline ends. Germline V gene lookup returns CDR1 SGHVS and CDR2 FNYEAQ. As DNA, the CDR3 is TGTGCCAGCAGCGTAACCGGGACTCTCTACCGGAATGAGCAGTTCTTC. It specifies CASSVTGTLYRNEQFF.

This chain links TRBV12-3 or TRBV12-4 with TRBJ2-3; 7 bases line up with TRBD2. Trimming cost V 10 bases and J 9 bases; bases outside gene matches: 10. The CDR3 length is 12 residues. The CDR3 coding sequence is TGTGCCATCCAAACATCCGGGGGGACGCAGTATTTT. The encoded protein is CAIQTSGGTQYF.

This clonotype occurred many times. The chain has TRBV7-9 and TRBJ2-5; D gene ambiguous. Germline V gene lookup returns CDR1 SEHNR and CDR2 FQNEAQ (reference sequence). The CDR3 runs 13 residues. Trimming shortened V by 6 bases and J by 5 bases, and 13 bases separated the two germline ends. CDR3 sequence reads: CASSDALGETQYF. In DNA form, the CDR3 reads TGTGCCAGCAGTGACGCCCTGGGTGAGACCCAGTACTTC.

In this sample, this clonotype turned up many times. The chain joins TRBV12-3 or TRBV12-4 to TRBJ2-2; tentative D call: TRBD2 (6 bases). The CDR3 contains 15 residues. Trimming shortened V by 7 bases and J by 4 bases, and 16 bases separated the two germline ends. The CDR3 sequence is CASMGSGSITGELFF. The CDR3 DNA follows: TGTGCCAGCATGGGGTCCGGGAGCATCACCGGGGAGCTGTTTTTT.

In this sample, this clonotype turned up many times. This chain connects TRBV12-3 or TRBV12-4 to TRBJ1-4, with D possibly being TRBD1 (6 bases). Between the trimmed V and J ends, which lost 3 bases and 3 bases, there was a span of 8 bases. This CDR3 is built from 14 residues. The CDR3 DNA reads as TGTGCCAGCAGTTTTGGGGGCTCTAATGAAAAACTGTTTTTT. Its translation is CASSFGGSNEKLFF.

The CDR3 region is CASSRQGEGNTEAFF. In DNA, the CDR3 is TGCGCCAGCAGCCGACAGGGTGAGGGGAACACTGAAGCTTTCTTT. This chain joins TRBV5-1 and TRBJ1-1; 7 nucleotides line up with TRBD1. J lost 1 base, V lost 4 bases, and 7 bases had no gene match. Germline lookup yields CDR1 SGHRS and CDR2 YFSETQ. The CDR3 extends over 15 amino acids. Complete variable domain (other parts from reference TRBV5-1 and TRBJ1-1): KAGVTQTPRYLIKTRGQQVTLSCSPISGHRSVSWYQQTPGQGLQFLFEYFSETQRNKGNFPGRFSGRQFSNSRSEMNVSTLELGDSALYLCASSRQGEGNTEAFFGQGTRLTVV.

This clonotype was seen only a few times. This chain's CDR3 is CASRRQGALGGANVLTF. Here the CDR3 DNA reads TGTGCCAGCAGGCGACAGGGGGCTCTGGGAGGGGCCAACGTCCTGACTTTC. This chain links TRBV11-2 with TRBJ2-6; TRBD1 agrees at 10 bases. The V segment lost 6 bases and the J segment 4 bases; nucleotides outside the gene matches: 9. CDR1 and CDR2 (germline): SGHAT, FQNNGV. The length of the CDR3 is 17 residues.

In this sample, this clonotype turned up many times. The rearrangement uses TRBV28 and TRBJ1-4; no clear D gene. The CDR3 totals 15 residues. Germline values: CDR1 MDHEN, CDR2 SYDVKM. Trimming pared 5 bases from V and 5 bases from J, leaving 15 bases between. The CDR3: CASSPAAGKNEKLFF. In DNA form, the CDR3 reads TGTGCCAGCAGTCCCGCGGCGGGGAAGAATGAAAAACTGTTTTTT.

This chain connects TRBV24-1 to TRBJ2-1; 8 nucleotides agree with TRBD1. Trimming at V came to 0 bases and at J to 7 bases, leaving 7 bases not matched to a gene. CDR3 size: 16 residues. Per the germline V gene, CDR1 is KGHDR and CDR2 is SFDVKD. The CDR3 is CATSDLTGQGDNEQFF. DNA for the CDR3: TGTGCCACCAGTGATTTGACCGGACAGGGTGATAATGAGCAGTTCTTC.

The chain joins TRBV6-1 to TRBJ1-1, with D unresolved. Trimming took 6 bases from V and 4 from J, leaving 12 bases between them. This CDR3 comprises 13 residues. CDR1 is MNHNS and CDR2 is SASEGT in the germline V gene. For the CDR3, the DNA is TGTGCCAGCAGGTTCCGTTCCTTCACTGAAGCTTTCTTT. Residues: CASRFRSFTEAFF.

There are many counts of this clonotype. The rearrangement uses TRBV3-1 and TRBJ1-2, with D perhaps TRBD1 (6 bases). The germline V gene encodes CDR1 LGHDT and CDR2 YNNKEL (reference sequence). V was pared by 5 bases and J by 5 bases, with 9 bases between. This CDR3 has 12 amino acids. CDR3 residues: CASSYREYGYTF. CDR3 coding DNA: TGTGCCAGCAGCTACAGGGAATATGGCTACACCTTC.

This clonotype was picked up many times. The chain combines TRBV15 with TRBJ2-1; TRBD2 matches 12 bases. From germline, CDR1 is LNHNV and CDR2 YYDKDF (reference sequence). J gave up 4 bases and V 3 bases, and 7 bases lay outside the gene matches. The CDR3 consists of 17 residues. Written as DNA, the CDR3 is TGTGCCACCAGCAGTTTCCTAGCGGGAGGGGGATACAATGAGCAGTTCTTC. Translating it yields CATSSFLAGGGYNEQFF.

This clonotype was seen repeatedly, ten times or more. J is TRBJ2-3 and V is TRBV27; 11 positions match TRBD2. The V and J ends lost 6 bases and 3 bases, in that order; junction bases with no gene match: 2. The CDR3 totals 14 residues. The V gene's germline CDR1 is MNHEY and CDR2 SMNVEV (reference sequence). This CDR3 is CASSIAGGTDTQYF. CDR3 bases: TGTGCCAGCAGCATAGCGGGAGGGACAGATACGCAGTATTTT.

CDR3 nucleotides: TGTGCCAGCAGCGCGGCGGGTTTTTCCTACAATGAGCAGTTCTTC. This gives the protein CASSAAGFSYNEQFF. The chain employs TRBV9 and TRBJ2-1; possible D gene TRBD2, 5 bases. The CDR3 is 15 residues long. V dropped 3 bases and J dropped 1 base, with 11 bases sitting between them. The germline V gene has CDR1 SGDLS and CDR2 YYNGEE.

In the case of this clonotype: A read error may be the cause here, since a much bigger clone is one base away. V and J are TRBV12-3 or TRBV12-4 and TRBJ2-3; 13 bases map to TRBD2. The CDR3 extends over 19 amino acids. The CDR3 bases are TGTGCCATCAGTGACGGGACTAGCGGGAACCGCGAGGGCACAGATACGCAGTATTTT. This translates into CAISDGTSGNREGTDTQYF.

At least ten counts were recorded for this clonotype. The J gene is TRBJ2-7, the V gene TRBV20-1; TRBD1 agrees at 7 bases. V trimming: 1 base; J trimming: 2 bases; junction bases outside the gene matches: 5. Germline CDR1 is DFQATT and CDR2 is SNEGSKA (reference sequence). The CDR3 is 14 amino acids. CDR3 residues: CSARGQGLTYEQYF. The CDR3 nucleotides are TGCAGTGCTAGAGGACAGGGCCTAACCTACGAGCAGTACTTC.

This clonotype was seen a handful of times. This chain uses TRBV6-2 or TRBV6-3 with TRBJ2-5, with D tentatively TRBD1 or TRBD2 (5 bases each). V lost 5 bases to trimming and J lost 5 bases, with 18 bases between them. The CDR3 sequence is 15 residues long. Per the germline V gene, CDR1 is MNHEY and CDR2 is SVGEGT. For the CDR3, the DNA is TGTGCCAGCAGTAGCCGCAGGGAGTTCGGCGAGACCCAGTACTTC. Translating gives CASSSRREFGETQYF.

Ten or more counts support this clonotype. The chain is built from TRBV11-3 and TRBJ1-1, with TRBD1 matching 8 bases. V gave up 5 bases and J gave up 4 bases; unmatched junction bases: 6. The CDR3 has 14 amino acids. CDR1 is SGHNT, CDR2 YENEEA, per germline. CDR3 in DNA: TGTGCCAGCAGCACCGGACAGGGTGGCACTGAAGCTTTCTTT. This translates into CASSTGQGGTEAFF.